This entry is about one TCR beta chain. Its antigen is as yet unknown. An approximately 200 ng quantity of DNA, tens of thousands of T cell genomes, went into the sorted-subset replicate PCRs. Clones were sequenced by immunoSEQ multiplex PCR, and TCRdb holds only the in-frame ones, with some missing. The repertoire holds about 2.4 million clones, 85% to 95% seen once, with over 0.12% in the top ten. This entry is derived from a study of shared clonotypes between healthy human individuals. Broader study findings: Memory subsets generally showed lower estimated richness than naive subsets. Clonotypes that were shared across four donors made up approximately 5% of naive CD4 clonotypes.

Trimming took off 2 bases at V and 4 bases at J, with 8 bases between the two ends. Germline CDR1 and CDR2: MNHEY and SVGAGI. The CDR3 has 13 amino acids. Sequenced: naive CD4+ T cells sorted from blood. Specified subset: CD45RA+ positively selected. This chain uses TRBV6-5 with TRBJ1-1, with D perhaps TRBD1 (6 bases). The source of this sequence is a man aged 18 to 30 in good health. In DNA, the CDR3 is TGTGCCAGCAGTTACGGGGGGCGCACTGAAGCTTTCTTT. It codes for CASSYGGRTEAFF.